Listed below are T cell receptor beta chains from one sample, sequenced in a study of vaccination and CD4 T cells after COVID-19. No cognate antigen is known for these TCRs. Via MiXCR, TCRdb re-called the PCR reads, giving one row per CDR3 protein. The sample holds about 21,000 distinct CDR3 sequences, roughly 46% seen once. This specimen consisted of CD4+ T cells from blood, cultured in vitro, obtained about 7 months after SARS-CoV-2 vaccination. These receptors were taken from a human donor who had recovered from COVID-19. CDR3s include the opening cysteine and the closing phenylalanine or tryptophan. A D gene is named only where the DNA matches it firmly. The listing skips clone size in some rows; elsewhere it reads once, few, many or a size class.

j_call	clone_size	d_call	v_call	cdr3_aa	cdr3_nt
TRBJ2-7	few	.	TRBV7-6	CASSLLHHEQYF	TGTGCCAGCAGCTTACTCCACCACGAGCAGTACTTC
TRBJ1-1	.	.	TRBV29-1	CSVNQRNTEAFF	TGCAGCGTTAATCAGAGGAACACTGAAGCTTTCTTT
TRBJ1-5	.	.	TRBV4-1	CASSSLGGDSNQPQHF	TGCGCCAGCAGCTCTCTAGGAGGAGATAGCAATCAGCCCCAGCATTTT
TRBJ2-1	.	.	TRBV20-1	CSASRLGIGNEQFF	TGCAGTGCTAGTCGTCTAGGAATAGGCAATGAGCAGTTCTTC
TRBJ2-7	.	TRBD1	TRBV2	CASKVDRYSYEQYF	TGTGCCAGCAAGGTGGACAGGTACTCCTACGAGCAGTACTTC
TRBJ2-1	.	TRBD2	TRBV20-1	CSASRGGVYNEQFF	TGCAGTGCTTCTCGGGGGGGGGTTTACAATGAGCAGTTCTTC
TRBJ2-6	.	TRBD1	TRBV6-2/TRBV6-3	CASSSRSGGSGANVLTF	TGTGCCAGCAGTTCAAGATCAGGGGGCTCTGGGGCCAACGTCCTGACTTTC
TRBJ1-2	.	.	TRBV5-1	CASSPREAESYGYTF	TGCGCCAGCAGCCCGCGGGAGGCAGAGAGTTATGGCTACACCTTC
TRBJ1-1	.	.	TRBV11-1	CASSLSPTGGTEAFF	TGTGCCAGCAGCTTATCTCCCACAGGTGGAACTGAAGCTTTCTTT
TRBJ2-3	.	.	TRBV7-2	CASSLGLSTDTQYF	TGTGCCAGCAGCTTGGGCCTTTCCACAGATACGCAGTATTTT
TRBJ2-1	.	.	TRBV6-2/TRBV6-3	CASSHPAGSYEQFF	TGTGCCAGCAGTCACCCCGCAGGGTCCTATGAGCAGTTCTTC
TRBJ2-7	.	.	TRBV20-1	CSARSTRGLSYEQYF	TGCAGTGCTAGAAGTACGAGGGGTCTCAGCTACGAGCAGTACTTC
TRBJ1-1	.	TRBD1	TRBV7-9	CASSAGTADTEAFF	TGTGCCAGCAGCGCGGGGACAGCTGACACTGAAGCTTTCTTT
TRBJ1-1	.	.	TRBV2	CASIRQTGTNTEAFF	TGTGCCAGCATCCGCCAGACAGGCACGAACACTGAAGCTTTCTTT
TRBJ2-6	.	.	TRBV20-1	CSALRYSGANVLTF	TGCAGTGCGCTTAGGTATTCCGGGGCCAACGTCCTGACTTTC
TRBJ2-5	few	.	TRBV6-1	CASWRGAQETQYF	TGTGCCAGCTGGAGAGGGGCCCAAGAGACCCAGTACTTC
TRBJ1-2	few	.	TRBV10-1	CASSDPGANYGYTF	TGCGCCAGCAGTGACCCAGGGGCTAACTATGGCTACACCTTC
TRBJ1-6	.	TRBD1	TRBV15	CATSRDRGDNSPLHF	TGTGCCACCAGCAGAGACAGGGGGGATAATTCACCCCTCCACTTT
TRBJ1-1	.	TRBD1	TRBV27	CASSRTGRMNTEAFF	TGTGCCAGCAGTCGGACAGGACGGATGAACACTGAAGCTTTCTTT
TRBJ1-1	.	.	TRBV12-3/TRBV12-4	CASSWGTEAFF	TGTGCCAGCAGCTGGGGGACTGAAGCTTTCTTT
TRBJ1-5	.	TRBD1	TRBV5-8	CASSMQGGQPQHF	TGTGCCAGCAGCATGCAGGGGGGTCAGCCCCAGCATTTT
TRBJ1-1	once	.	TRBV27	CASSFSQLNTEAFF	TGTGCCAGCAGTTTCAGTCAGTTGAACACTGAAGCTTTCTTT
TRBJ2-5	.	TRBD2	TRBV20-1	CSARVGTSGSQETQYF	TGCAGTGCTAGAGTGGGGACTAGCGGCTCCCAAGAGACCCAGTACTTC
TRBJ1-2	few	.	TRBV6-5	CASSYSEGYRGYTF	TGTGCCAGCAGTTACTCAGAGGGTTATAGGGGCTACACCTTC
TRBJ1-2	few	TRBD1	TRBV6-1	CASSARQGGYTF	TGTGCCAGCAGTGCCAGACAGGGTGGCTACACCTTC
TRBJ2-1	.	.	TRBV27	CASRRTRYNEQFF	TGTGCCAGCAGGCGAACTAGATACAATGAGCAGTTCTTC
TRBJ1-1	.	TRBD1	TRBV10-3	CAISDQGGDTEAFF	TGTGCCATCAGCGATCAGGGGGGGGACACTGAAGCTTTCTTT
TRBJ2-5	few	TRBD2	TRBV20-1	CSAPSSKSGRGETQYF	TGCAGTGCCCCAAGTTCAAAAAGCGGGAGAGGAGAGACCCAGTACTTC
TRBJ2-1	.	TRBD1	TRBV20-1	CSANKGQRSNEQFF	TGCAGTGCTAATAAGGGACAGCGCAGCAATGAGCAGTTCTTC
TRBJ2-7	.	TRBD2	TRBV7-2	CASSLDPAGSYEQYF	TGTGCCAGCAGCTTAGACCCAGCGGGGTCCTACGAGCAGTACTTC
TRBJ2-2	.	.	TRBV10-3	CAISESVVQNTGELFF	TGTGCCATCAGTGAGTCTGTGGTTCAGAACACCGGGGAGCTGTTTTTT
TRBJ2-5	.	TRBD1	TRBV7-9	CASSKTTGETQYF	TGTGCCAGCAGCAAAACGACAGGGGAGACCCAGTACTTC
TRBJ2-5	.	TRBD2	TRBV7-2	CASSLELAGGMETQYF	TGTGCCAGCAGCTTAGAGTTAGCGGGGGGAATGGAGACCCAGTACTTC
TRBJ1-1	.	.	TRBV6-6	CASSYSGAQAEAFF	TGTGCCAGCAGTTACTCCGGCGCACAGGCTGAAGCTTTCTTT
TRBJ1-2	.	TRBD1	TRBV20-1	CSAGTGGLYGYTF	TGCAGTGCGGGGACAGGGGGACTATATGGCTACACCTTC
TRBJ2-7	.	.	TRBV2	CASRFDFYEQYF	TGTGCCAGCAGATTCGACTTCTACGAGCAGTACTTC
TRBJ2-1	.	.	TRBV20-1	CSARDHEAYNEQFF	TGCAGTGCTAGAGATCACGAGGCCTACAATGAGCAGTTCTTC